This T cell receptor (beta chain) emerged from a study of blood T cell repertoires in COVID-19 (dated by TCRdb to 2018 to 2020). Study-level background: Samples covering the acute and convalescent phases of COVID-19 were provided by collaborators in the United States, Italy and Spain. Subjects who had been exposed to COVID-19, were actively infected with it, or had recovered from it provided the deeply sampled blood TCRbeta repertoires that made up the dataset. Where available, HLA class I and class II types were taken from metadata supplied by the sample provider and were not determined by assay-based typing. The prospective study material was composed of cDNA or gDNA derived from T cells, B-cell-depleted T cells, or PBMCs. The repertoires were released in a freely available public database intended as a resource for research on the immune response to SARS-CoV-2. The samples were drawn from two sources: the first 160 participants of the ongoing ImmuneRACE study, and fewer than 1,500 subjects contributed by 6 global collaborators. The sample metadata nearly always contained a de-identified subject ID, COVID-19 status, age in years and sex.

TCRbeta CDR3 regions were amplified from genomic DNA using the immunoSEQ Assay, a bias-controlled multiplex PCR. The paper's processing steps were these. The number of nucleated cells in each sample was estimated by amplification of reference gene primers within the assay. Sequence reads were collapsed and filtered to measure the absolute abundance of every unique TCRbeta CDR3 rearrangement. For each sample, productive Simpson clonality was calculated as the square root of Simpson's diversity index over productive rearrangements. TCRdb stores this immuneACCESS table with in-frame sequences only. Part of the clones is absent; in the studies checked, under half of the shortfall reflects unresolved V genes, and no reason is known for the rest. The V and J calls and clone size were taken over from that table, and D and trimming were inferred from the DNA. The table for this sample lists 130,000 to 150,000 clones; approximately 80% of them were counted only once. Approximately 40% of the sample belongs to the ten largest clones.

Points on this clone: No antigen is known for it. There are no base qualities to consult, and no much larger clone falls within one base.

Broader findings and caveats from the paper: How much clinical and demographic metadata was included differed by source and by participant, and the metadata was provided uncurated.

Whole blood was collected in K2EDTA tubes by collaborating institutions according to the institutions' own protocols. For TCRbeta analysis, collaborator samples were shipped as frozen whole blood, as isolated PBMCs, or as DNA extracted from either sample type. Sequencing was performed on peripheral blood. The origin of this receptor is a human donor in a cohort sampled during active COVID-19.

The CDR3 region: CASSLGDRESAKLFF. The DNA is TGTGCCAGCAGCTTGGGGGACAGGGAATCGGCAAAACTGTTTTTT. The chain links TRBV5-4 with TRBJ1-4, with 9 middle bases fitting TRBD1. The CDR3 measures 15 amino acids from cysteine to phenylalanine. Only the CDR3 region is kept as DNA, spanning 45 bases read in frame from base 1. V is trimmed back by 0 bases and J by 10 bases, and the junction contains 7 bases that no gene match accounts for. From the germline V gene (reference sequence), CDR1 is SGHNT and CDR2 is YYREEE.